Presented here are 30 T cell receptor beta chains from one specimen sequenced in a study of Tregs in tolerant kidney transplant recipients. Sequencing used immunoSEQ multiplex PCR; TCRdb keeps in-frame clones, though not all of them. The repertoire holds under 85,000 clones, with 85% to 90% as singletons. The sample was CD4+ T cells from blood, taken before the transplant. These receptors were collected from a human donor who received a combined kidney and bone marrow transplant.

This clone has just one count. The chain carries TRBV28 and TRBJ1-5, with D unclear. The V gene lost 6 bases and the J gene lost 6 bases, with 18 bases spanning the gap. The CDR3 has 15 amino acids. Germline V gives CDR1 MDHEN, CDR2 SYDVKM. CDR3 DNA sequence: TGTGCCAGCAGGTCCCAGGAGGGCAGCCTTCAGCCCCAGCATTTT. Protein sequence: CASRSQEGSLQPQHF. Complete variable domain (other parts from reference TRBV28 and TRBJ1-5): DVKVTQSSRYLVKRTGEKVFLECVQDMDHENMFWYRQDPGLGLRLIYFSYDVKMKEKGDIPEGYSVSREKKERFSLILESASTNQTSMYLCASRSQEGSLQPQHFGDGTRLSIL.

The rearrangement joins TRBV19 to TRBJ2-3, with 8 positions matching TRBD2. V trimming: 1 base; J trimming: 1 base; junction bases outside the gene matches: 10. The length of the CDR3 is 18 residues. The germline CDR1 and CDR2 sequences are LNHDA and SQIVND (reference sequence). CDR3 region: CASSIVGGSGRGTDTQYF. For the CDR3, the DNA is TGTGCCAGTAGTATAGTCGGGGGGAGCGGGAGAGGCACAGATACGCAGTATTTT.

Remarks on this clone: Germline is not matched at one junction end, which may reflect a read error. The chain has TRBV7-7 and TRBJ2-1; 7 bases match TRBD2. The CDR3 consists of 15 residues. Germline CDR1 SSHAT, CDR2 FNYEAQ (reference sequence). The CDR3 bases are TGTGCTAGCAGCTTAGCACCCCTCGGGAGGAATGAGCAGTTCTTC. It yields the protein CASSLAPLGRNEQFF.

The rearrangement uses TRBV5-1 and TRBJ2-2; the D gene is possibly TRBD2 (6 bases). In germline, CDR1 is SGHRS, CDR2 YFSETQ. The CDR3 runs to 16 residues. With 2 bases removed from V and 2 bases from J, the gap between germline ends came to 13 bases. CDR3 coding DNA: TGCGCCAGCAGCTTAAGGGGACTCTCTAACACCGGGGAGCTGTTTTTT. This translates into CASSLRGLSNTGELFF.

V is TRBV21-1 and J is TRBJ2-7; no check of the table's D call, TRBD2, against the DNA was made. TRBV21-1 is a pseudogene segment. The CDR3 loop spans 16 amino acids. CDR3 bases: TGTGCCAGCAGCAGTGGAGGACGGAGGGTCCCCCACGAGCAGTACTTC. Protein sequence: CASSSGGRRVPHEQYF.

This rearrangement joins TRBV10-2 to TRBJ2-1, with 8 positions matching TRBD2. CDR3 length equals 13 residues. The ends lost 3 bases at V and 8 bases at J; junction bases unmatched: 3. Per germline, CDR1 WSHSY and CDR2 SAAADI. CDR3 bases: TGCGCCAGCAGTGACCTTAGCGGGGATGAGCAGTTCTTC. Translating gives CASSDLSGDEQFF.

This chain's CDR3 is CASSLNGGEQYF. CDR3 in DNA: TGTGCCAGCAGCTTAAACGGAGGCGAGCAGTACTTC. This chain joins TRBV7-9 and TRBJ2-7, with D possibly matching TRBD2 (5 bases). CDR3 length equals 12 residues. Per the germline V gene, CDR1 is SEHNR and CDR2 is FQNEAQ (reference sequence). Trimming cost V 2 bases and J 6 bases, with 8 bases left between them.

This clone appeared once. The rearrangement uses TRBV2 and TRBJ1-3; no definite D call. The CDR3 has 13 residues. V was cut by 6 bases and J by 3 bases, with 9 bases left in between. Germline CDR1 and CDR2: SNHLY and FYNNEI. The CDR3: CASSSLSGNTIYF. The DNA of the CDR3 is TGTGCCAGCAGCTCCCTCAGTGGAAACACCATATATTTT.

The chain employs TRBV5-1 and TRBJ1-4; D is perhaps TRBD1 (6 bases). CDR3 length: 15 amino acids. CDR1 is SGHRS, CDR2 YFSETQ, per germline. V lost 1 base and J lost 7, with 14 bases in between. The DNA of the CDR3 is TGCGCCAGCAGCTTGCCTGGGGGCCTGGGTGAAAAACTGTTTTTT. Residues: CASSLPGGLGEKLFF.

The chain couples TRBV29-1 to TRBJ2-7; TRBD2 aligns across 13 bases. The germline gives CDR1 SQVTM, CDR2 ANQGSEA. The trim removed 7 bases at V and 4 bases at J, leaving 7 bases unmatched. This CDR3 is 14 amino acids long. This chain's CDR3 is CSAVGTSGIYEQYF. DNA of the CDR3: TGCAGCGCAGTCGGGACTAGCGGGATTTACGAGCAGTACTTC.

The CDR3 coding sequence is TGTGCCAGCAGCTTAGTGGACAGGGGGATAAAAGAGCAGTACTTC. This translates into CASSLVDRGIKEQYF. V usage is TRBV7-9 and J usage is TRBJ2-7, with 10 bases identical to TRBD1. The CDR3 is made up of 15 amino acids. V dropped 1 base and J dropped 7; count of bases not matched to a gene: 7. Per germline, CDR1 SEHNR and CDR2 FQNEAQ (reference sequence).

The CDR3 spells CASSVGSFSTDTQYF. In DNA, the CDR3 is TGTGCCAGCAGCGTAGGAAGCTTTAGCACAGATACGCAGTATTTT. The rearrangement links TRBV9 to TRBJ2-3; D ambiguous. Deletions cut 0 bases from V and 0 bases from J, with 8 bases between. Germline V gene lookup returns CDR1 SGDLS and CDR2 YYNGEE. The CDR3 consists of 15 residues.

This sequence joins TRBV4-3 and TRBJ2-2; D is unresolved. The CDR3 loop spans 15 amino acids. Germline V gene sequence: CDR1 LGHNA, CDR2 YSLEER. The V gene lost 3 bases and the J gene lost 4 bases, with 12 bases spanning the gap. This chain's CDR3 is CASSHGERSTGELFF. The CDR3 bases are TGCGCCAGCAGCCACGGAGAAAGGAGCACCGGGGAGCTGTTTTTT.

The rearrangement links TRBV5-1 to TRBJ1-2, with a weak D call TRBD1 (5 bases). Trimming removed 3 bases from V and 4 bases from J, with 16 bases in between. The CDR3 extends over 15 amino acids. Per germline, CDR1 SGHRS and CDR2 YFSETQ. The CDR3 region has the DNA TGCGCCAGCAGCTCGATTTCCGGGGGGAGCTATGGCTACACCTTC. It specifies CASSSISGGSYGYTF.

The rearrangement joins TRBV30 to TRBJ2-5, with a tentative D call TRBD1 (5 bases). This CDR3 contains 14 residues. The germline V gene encodes CDR1 GTSNPN and CDR2 SVGIG (reference sequence). V dropped 1 base and J dropped 5 bases, with 14 bases sitting between them. CDR3 nucleotide sequence: TGTGCCTGGAGTGGGGGCTCCGATGGGGAGACCCAGTACTTC. Protein: CAWSGGSDGETQYF.

In this sample, this clone turned up once. The V and J genes are TRBV25-1 and TRBJ1-2; 8 positions agree with TRBD1. This CDR3 spans 14 amino acids. CDR1 and CDR2 (germline): MGHDK, SYGVNS. Losses at the gene ends were 3 bases for V and 7 bases for J; bases not matched to a gene: 7. CDR3 residues: CASSDQDRAGGYTF. In nucleotides, the CDR3 is TGTGCCAGCAGTGACCAGGACAGGGCTGGTGGCTACACCTTC.

The chain joins TRBV5-4 to TRBJ2-7, with D perhaps TRBD2 (5 bases). Per germline, CDR1 SGHNT and CDR2 YYREEE (reference sequence). V was cut by 2 bases and J by 5 bases, with 11 bases left in between. CDR3 size: 13 residues. Written as DNA, the CDR3 is TGTGCCAGCAGCTTACAAGGAGGAGACGAGCAGTACTTC. It encodes CASSLQGGDEQYF. The full variable domain, its missing parts supplied by reference TRBV5-4 and TRBJ2-7, is ETGVTQSPTHLIKTRGQQVTLRCSSQSGHNTVSWYQQALGQGPQFIFQYYREEENGRGNFPPRFSGLQFPNYSSELNVNALELDDSALYLCASSLQGGDEQYFGPGTRLTVT.

The rearrangement joins TRBV18 to TRBJ2-5; TRBD1 is a possible D gene (6 bases). The ends were cut back, 3 bases at V and 0 bases at J, with 8 bases in the middle. Germline V gene data show CDR1 as KGHSH and CDR2 as LQKENI. The CDR3 sequence is 14 residues long. CDR3 sequence reads: CASSPGTNQETQYF. CDR3 DNA sequence: TGTGCCAGCTCACCTGGGACAAACCAAGAGACCCAGTACTTC.

The V call is TRBV5-1, the J call TRBJ1-1, with 10 bases identical to TRBD1. This CDR3 has 15 residues. The V gene end was trimmed by 0 bases and the J gene end by 4 bases; junction bases not matched to a gene: 3. The germline V gene encodes CDR1 SGHRS and CDR2 YFSETQ. CDR3 amino acids: CASSLVGQGGTEAFF. CDR3 DNA sequence: TGCGCCAGCAGCTTGGTCGGACAGGGGGGCACTGAAGCTTTCTTT.

This chain links TRBV7-3 with TRBJ2-7; D unresolved. V was clipped by 2 bases and J by 0 bases, with 8 bases between them. This CDR3 has 14 residues. Germline lookup yields CDR1 SGHTA and CDR2 FQGTGA. DNA for the CDR3: TGTGCCAGCAGCTTAGGGCCTACCTCCTACGAGCAGTACTTC. It translates to CASSLGPTSYEQYF.

This chain connects TRBV18 to TRBJ2-7, with TRBD2 identical over 9 bases. Germline lookup yields CDR1 KGHSH and CDR2 LQKENI. This CDR3 contains 15 residues. V trimming: 6 bases; J trimming: 2 bases; junction bases outside the gene matches: 8. CDR3 nucleotides: TGTGCCAGCTCTTACACTAGCGGGCATACCTACGAGCAGTACTTC. Its protein product is CASSYTSGHTYEQYF. Complete variable domain (other parts from reference TRBV18 and TRBJ2-7): NAGVMQNPRHLVRRRGQEARLRCSPMKGHSHVYWYRQLPEEGLKFMVYLQKENIIDESGMPKERFSAEFPKEGPSILRIQQVVRGDSAAYFCASSYTSGHTYEQYFGPGTRLTVT.

The chain is built from TRBV18 and TRBJ2-5; D is unresolved. V gave up 1 base and J gave up 4 bases, with 4 bases separating them. Looked up from germline, CDR1 is KGHSH and CDR2 is LQKENI. The CDR3 spans 12 residues. CDR3 DNA sequence: TGTGCCAGCTCACCACGAGGAGAGACCCAGTACTTC. This encodes CASSPRGETQYF.

This chain connects TRBV7-7 to TRBJ2-1, with a possible D match to TRBD2 (5 bases). The CDR3 length is 13 residues. CDR1 and CDR2 (germline): SSHAT, FNYEAQ (reference sequence). The V and J ends lost 5 bases and 10 bases respectively, with 15 bases between them. The CDR3 loop is CASSPREMGEQFF. CDR3 coding DNA: TGTGCCAGCAGCCCCCGGGAAATGGGCGAGCAGTTCTTC.

The chain links TRBV2 to TRBJ2-2, with 8 bases identical to TRBD1. The germline CDR1 and CDR2 sequences are SNHLY and FYNNEI. After removal of 4 bases from V and 6 bases from J, the junction contained 7 bases not matched to a gene. This CDR3 has 15 residues. The CDR3 coding sequence is TGTGCCAGCAGTGGGGTCAGGGGGCGAGCCGGGGAGCTGTTTTTT. Translated, it gives CASSGVRGRAGELFF.

The genes are TRBV27 and TRBJ2-7; TRBD2 is a possible D gene (5 bases). The CDR3 has 15 amino acids. Germline V lookup: CDR1 MNHEY, CDR2 SMNVEV (reference sequence). Trimming removed 5 bases at V and 9 bases at J, with 23 bases between. CDR3 residues: CASSPRRLPEVGQYF. DNA of the CDR3: TGTGCCAGCAGTCCCAGACGGCTGCCGGAGGTAGGGCAGTACTTC.

The chain links TRBV9 to TRBJ2-5, with a tentative D call TRBD2 (6 bases). The CDR3 is made up of 14 amino acids. The germline V gene has CDR1 SGDLS and CDR2 YYNGEE. Trimming removed 4 bases at V and 5 bases at J, with 15 bases between. The CDR3 DNA reads as TGTGCCAGCAGCTCATCGGAGGGGCGGGAGACCCAGTACTTC. Its protein is CASSSSEGRETQYF. Supplemented by reference TRBV9 and TRBJ2-5, the full variable domain reads DSGVTQTPKHLITATGQRVTLRCSPRSGDLSVYWYQQSLDQGLQFLIQYYNGEERAKGNILERFSAQQFPDLHSELNLSSLELGDSALYFCASSSSEGRETQYFGPGTRLLVL.

The gene calls are TRBV6-4 and TRBJ2-7; tentatively, D is TRBD2 (5 bases). CDR3 length: 16 amino acids. Germline CDR1 and CDR2: MRHNA and SNTAGT. With 0 bases removed from V and 1 base from J, the gap between germline ends came to 13 bases. CDR3 sequence reads: CASSDSAPGYSYEQYF. The CDR3 DNA follows: TGTGCCAGCAGTGACTCGGCCCCGGGATATTCCTACGAGCAGTACTTC.

The chain employs TRBV19 and TRBJ2-1; possible D gene TRBD2, 5 bases. The CDR3 length is 14 residues. Trimming shortened V by 6 bases and J by 7 bases, and 16 bases separated the two germline ends. Germline V gene sequence: CDR1 LNHDA, CDR2 SQIVND (reference sequence). CDR3 sequence: CASREGRARNEQFF. Here the CDR3 DNA reads TGTGCCAGTAGGGAAGGGAGAGCAAGGAATGAGCAGTTCTTC.

This clone was observed a few times. The chain uses TRBV5-1 and TRBJ1-5, with 9 bases that match TRBD1. From germline, CDR1 is SGHRS and CDR2 YFSETQ. After removal of 4 bases from V and 4 bases from J, the junction contained 3 bases not matched to a gene. The CDR3 is 14 residues long. CDR3 region: CASSLGTGNQPQHF. CDR3 nucleotides: TGCGCCAGCAGCCTTGGGACAGGGAATCAGCCCCAGCATTTT.

This sequence joins TRBV5-1 and TRBJ2-3; 10 bases map to TRBD2. J lost 1 base, V lost 6 bases, and 5 bases had no gene match. Germline-derived CDR1 and CDR2 are SGHRS and YFSETQ. This CDR3 is 15 amino acids long. The CDR3 is CASTTSGDRTDTQYF. The CDR3 coding sequence is TGCGCCAGCACCACTAGCGGGGACCGCACAGATACGCAGTATTTT. The full variable domain, completed using reference TRBV5-1 and TRBJ2-3, is KAGVTQTPRYLIKTRGQQVTLSCSPISGHRSVSWYQQTPGQGLQFLFEYFSETQRNKGNFPGRFSGRQFSNSRSEMNVSTLELGDSALYLCASTTSGDRTDTQYFGPGTRLTVL.